This entry lists 32 T cell receptor beta chains sequenced from one sample in a study of siplizumab effects on memory and regulatory T cells. Only in-frame clones appear in the TCRdb table, and some are missing; sequencing was by immunoSEQ multiplex PCR. The top ten hold around 1.3% of the sample, which has about 110,000 clones, roughly 92% seen once. The specimen was CD4+ T cells sorted from blood. Receptor source: a human donor in good health.

The V call is TRBV7-8, the J call TRBJ2-5; 7 bases map to TRBD2. CDR1 and CDR2 from the germline V gene are SGHVS and FQNEAQ. J lost 5 bases, V lost 5 bases, and 17 bases had no gene match. The CDR3 totals 17 residues. The CDR3 region is CASSDRGFLADGETQYF. As DNA, the CDR3 is TGTGCCAGCAGCGATCGGGGTTTTCTAGCGGATGGGGAGACCCAGTACTTC.

J is TRBJ2-7 and V is TRBV29-1; the match to TRBD2 covers 7 bases. The CDR3 sequence is 16 residues long. Germline loops: CDR1 SQVTM, CDR2 ANQGSEA. V lost 5 bases to trimming and J lost 5 bases; unmatched junction nucleotides: 18. CDR3: CSVLARQFTTSNEQYF. DNA for the CDR3: TGCAGCGTTCTGGCAAGGCAATTCACGACTAGCAACGAGCAGTACTTC.

The rearrangement links TRBV5-1 to TRBJ2-7, with D possibly TRBD2 on 6 matching bases. Germline assignment: CDR1 SGHRS and CDR2 YFSETQ. With 2 bases removed from V and 6 bases from J, the gap between germline ends came to 15 bases. The CDR3 is 14 residues long. The CDR3 reads CASSFGDSTIEQYF. The CDR3 nucleotides read TGCGCCAGCAGCTTCGGGGACTCTACCATCGAGCAGTACTTC.

V usage is TRBV6-5 and J usage is TRBJ1-1; 8 nucleotides line up with TRBD1. The CDR3 totals 15 residues. J gave up 4 bases and V 2 bases, and 6 bases lay outside the gene matches. From germline, CDR1 is MNHEY and CDR2 SVGAGI. The CDR3 nucleotides are TGTGCCAGCAGTTACCGACCCACAGGGGGCACTGAAGCTTTCTTT. This encodes CASSYRPTGGTEAFF.

This chain connects TRBV7-2 to TRBJ1-2, with D hard to call. The CDR3 extends over 13 amino acids. Trimming took off 4 bases at V and 5 bases at J, with 11 bases between the two ends. CDR1 is SGHTA and CDR2 is FQGNSA in the germline V gene. CDR3 sequence reads: CASSSGHGYGYTF. The CDR3 DNA sequence: TGTGCCAGCAGCTCGGGCCATGGGTATGGCTACACCTTC.

This clone occurred a few times. The rearrangement uses TRBV15 and TRBJ1-2; D is undetermined. Germline V gives CDR1 LNHNV, CDR2 YYDKDF (reference sequence). The CDR3 runs 15 residues. Trimming took 0 bases from V and 4 from J, leaving 12 bases between them. The CDR3 protein is CATSRDLLSGYGYTF. DNA of the CDR3: TGTGCCACCAGCAGAGATCTGTTGTCTGGCTATGGCTACACCTTC.

This clone is a singleton in its sample. The V and J genes are TRBV7-9 and TRBJ2-5, with 7 bases matching TRBD2. CDR3 length equals 15 residues. V was pared by 4 bases and J by 1 base, with 6 bases of the junction left unmatched. The V gene's germline CDR1 is SEHNR and CDR2 FQNEAQ (reference sequence). The CDR3: CASSSWGGGQETQYF. The CDR3 coding sequence is TGTGCCAGCAGCTCATGGGGGGGAGGCCAAGAGACCCAGTACTTC. Together with reference TRBV7-9 and TRBJ2-5, the CDR3 gives the full variable domain: DTGVSQNPRHKITKRGQNVTFRCDPISEHNRLYWYRQTLGQGPEFLTYFQNEAQLEKSRLLSDRFSAERPKGSFSTLEIQRTEQGDSAMYLCASSSWGGGQETQYFGPGTRLLVL.

The rearrangement joins TRBV29-1 to TRBJ2-2; D may be TRBD1 or TRBD2 (7 bases each). The CDR3 totals 14 residues. The germline gives CDR1 SQVTM, CDR2 ANQGSEA. V was cut by 7 bases and J by 5 bases, with 17 bases left in between. Written as DNA, the CDR3 is TGCAGCGCTAGGGGGCGGGAGCCGACCGGGGAGCTGTTTTTT. Protein product: CSARGREPTGELFF.

The V gene is TRBV11-3, the J gene TRBJ1-2; D may be TRBD1 (6 bases). Germline-derived CDR1 and CDR2 are SGHNT and YENEEA. V lost 1 base and J 10 bases, leaving 13 bases between the germline ends. The CDR3 length is 13 residues. The CDR3 loop is CASSLVTGRDYTF. The CDR3 DNA sequence: TGTGCCAGCAGCTTAGTAACAGGGAGGGACTACACCTTC.

The chain has TRBV5-6 and TRBJ1-1, with D uncertain. Germline CDR1 is SGHDT and CDR2 is YYEEEE. This CDR3 has 11 amino acids. V was shortened by 6 bases and J by 7 bases, with 10 bases between the two germline ends. CDR3 sequence (DNA): TGTGCCAGCAACAAGATGGATGAAGCTTTCTTT. Its translation is CASNKMDEAFF.

This chain uses TRBV5-4 with TRBJ2-3; D not resolved. The CDR3 is made up of 12 amino acids. Trimming took 1 base from V and 6 from J, leaving 6 bases between them. Germline-derived CDR1 and CDR2 are SGHNT and YYREEE (reference sequence). CDR3 protein: CASSLLQDTQYF. In nucleotides, the CDR3 is TGTGCCAGCAGCTTGCTGCAGGATACGCAGTATTTT.

V is TRBV19 and J is TRBJ1-1, with D unresolved. The V end lost 7 bases, the J end lost 4 bases, and 16 bases lay between the germline ends. The CDR3 has 14 amino acids. The V gene's germline CDR1 is LNHDA and CDR2 SQIVND (reference sequence). The CDR3 DNA is TGTGCCAGTAACACCCGGACGGGGTCCACTGAAGCTTTCTTT. Translation: CASNTRTGSTEAFF.

This clone was detected once. The chain links TRBV2 to TRBJ2-5, with 8 nucleotides matching TRBD1. Germline CDR1 is SNHLY and CDR2 is FYNNEI. There are 14 residues in the CDR3. After removal of 6 bases from V and 1 base from J, the junction contained 4 bases not matched to a gene. The CDR3 protein is CASSQGQGQETQYF. The CDR3, as DNA: TGTGCCAGCAGCCAAGGACAGGGCCAAGAGACCCAGTACTTC.

In regard to this clone: The sample carries other DNA sequences with the same CDR3. The chain has TRBV18 and TRBJ1-1; D may be TRBD1 (5 bases). CDR1 and CDR2 (germline): KGHSH, LQKENI. The germline V and J ends were trimmed by 3 bases and 0 bases, with 5 bases remaining between them. CDR3 length: 13 amino acids. CDR3: CASSPGLNTEAFF. CDR3 DNA: TGTGCCAGCTCACCGGGGCTGAACACTGAAGCTTTCTTT.

The V gene is TRBV5-6, the J gene TRBJ1-1; 11 bases match TRBD1. Per the germline V gene, CDR1 is SGHDT and CDR2 is YYEEEE. V lost 3 bases, J lost 5 bases, and 9 bases stayed unmatched. This CDR3 spans 16 amino acids. The CDR3, as DNA: TGTGCCAGCAGCTCGGACAGGGGGCGAAGTTGGACTGAAGCTTTCTTT. It codes for CASSSDRGRSWTEAFF. Based on the CDR3 plus reference TRBV5-6 and TRBJ1-1, the full variable domain is DAGVTQSPTHLIKTRGQQVTLRCSPKSGHDTVSWYQQALGQGPQFIFQYYEEEERQRGNFPDRFSGHQFPNYSSELNVNALLLGDSALYLCASSSDRGRSWTEAFFGQGTRLTVV.

To note about this clone: The same CDR3 also results from other DNA sequences found in this sample. V gene TRBV7-6 combines with J gene TRBJ1-2, with D uncertain. The CDR3 length is 13 residues. V was pared by 4 bases and J by 4 bases, with 10 bases between. The V gene's germline CDR1 is SGHVS and CDR2 FNYEAQ. The chain's CDR3 is CASSSGRSYGYTF. CDR3 bases: TGTGCCAGCAGCTCAGGACGGAGCTATGGCTACACCTTC.

The chain links TRBV5-1 to TRBJ1-3; possible D gene TRBD1, 5 bases. CDR1 is SGHRS, CDR2 YFSETQ, per germline. V lost 10 bases to trimming and J lost 0 bases, with 17 bases between them. The CDR3 totals 15 residues. The DNA for the CDR3 is TGCGCCTCCCAAGGGGACGGAAGCTCTGGAAACACCATATATTTT. Translating gives CASQGDGSSGNTIYF.

The chain recombines TRBV11-2 with TRBJ1-1, with D hard to call. The CDR3 spans 13 residues. CDR1 and CDR2 (germline): SGHAT, FQNNGV. The V end was cut by 5 bases, the J end by 4 bases, with 11 bases between. The CDR3, as DNA: TGTGCCAGCAGCCCTGCTGGAGTCACTGAAGCTTTCTTT. This encodes CASSPAGVTEAFF. Full variable domain (outside the CDR3, taken from reference TRBV11-2 and TRBJ1-1): EAGVAQSPRYKIIEKRQSVAFWCNPISGHATLYWYQQILGQGPKLLIQFQNNGVVDDSQLPKDRFSAERLKGVDSTLKIQPAKLEDSAVYLCASSPAGVTEAFFGQGTRLTVV.

V usage is TRBV4-2 and J usage is TRBJ2-5; tentative D call: TRBD2 (6 bases). V was trimmed by 1 base and J by 5 bases, leaving 11 bases between them. The CDR3 is made up of 14 amino acids. Germline-derived CDR1 and CDR2 are LGHNA and YNFKEQ. The CDR3 DNA follows: TGTGCCAGCAGCCAAGCTGGGGGAGGCGAGACCCAGTACTTC. Translation gives CASSQAGGGETQYF.

The genes are TRBV6-6 and TRBJ2-5; 7 bases are a match to TRBD2. This CDR3 spans 14 amino acids. V shed 2 bases, J shed 5 bases, and the junction held 5 bases outside the gene matches. Germline CDR1 and CDR2: MNHNY and SVGAGI (reference sequence). CDR3 residues: CASSYRVGGETQYF. The CDR3 nucleotides are TGTGCCAGCAGTTACAGGGTCGGGGGGGAGACCCAGTACTTC.

The CDR3 region has the DNA TGTGCCACCCGACCCGGGACTTCGACCTACGAGCAGTACTTC. As protein: CATRPGTSTYEQYF. The chain joins TRBV15 to TRBJ2-7; D possibly corresponds to TRBD2 (6 bases). The length of the CDR3 is 14 residues. Looked up from germline, CDR1 is LNHNV and CDR2 is YYDKDF (reference sequence). The ends were cut back, 8 bases at V and 2 bases at J, with 16 bases in the middle.

This chain connects TRBV5-1 to TRBJ1-2; D is uncertain. CDR1 is SGHRS and CDR2 is YFSETQ in the germline V gene. V dropped 1 base and J dropped 2 bases, with 12 bases sitting between them. This CDR3 has 15 amino acids. In nucleotides, the CDR3 is TGCGCCAGCAGCTTGTGGGAACCGACGAACTATGGCTACACCTTC. This codes for CASSLWEPTNYGYTF.

The chain is built from TRBV7-9 and TRBJ1-2, with TRBD1 matching over 7 bases. V was pared by 5 bases and J by 5 bases, with 14 bases of the junction left unmatched. Germline V CDR1 and CDR2: SEHNR, FQNEAQ (reference sequence). The CDR3 has 16 amino acids. The CDR3 spells CASSNDHGRGKYGYTF. The CDR3 DNA sequence: TGTGCCAGCAGCAACGACCATGGCAGGGGGAAGTATGGCTACACCTTC.

V usage is TRBV29-1 and J usage is TRBJ2-5; 10 nucleotides agree with TRBD2. This CDR3 region has 16 residues. Losses at the gene ends were 6 bases for V and 2 bases for J; bases not matched to a gene: 12. The germline V gene encodes CDR1 SQVTM and CDR2 ANQGSEA. The CDR3 region is CSVWALSSGSQETQYF. The DNA of the CDR3 is TGCAGCGTCTGGGCCTTGTCTAGCGGGAGTCAAGAGACCCAGTACTTC.

The chain uses TRBV11-2 and TRBJ1-1; TRBD1 might be the D (5 bases). With 2 bases removed from V and 3 bases from J, the gap between germline ends came to 19 bases. This CDR3 contains 17 residues. The germline CDR1 and CDR2 sequences are SGHAT and FQNNGV. CDR3 coding DNA: TGTGCCAGCAGCTTAAGGGTGATGGGGGAGGTGGACACTGAAGCTTTCTTT. It is translated as CASSLRVMGEVDTEAFF.

V is TRBV5-1 and J is TRBJ2-7; either TRBD1 or TRBD2 may fit D (5 bases each). CDR1 SGHRS and CDR2 YFSETQ come from the germline V gene. There are 17 residues in the CDR3. The V end was cut by 2 bases, the J end by 0 bases, with 18 bases between. CDR3 protein: CASSLYRRGTSSYEQYF. CDR3 nucleotide sequence: TGCGCCAGCAGCTTATATCGTCGGGGCACGAGCTCCTACGAGCAGTACTTC.

The chain employs TRBV4-1 and TRBJ2-3; D remains unclear. Trimming removed 2 bases from V and 4 bases from J, with 13 bases in between. The CDR3 runs to 15 residues. The germline V gene encodes CDR1 MGHRA and CDR2 YSYEKL. Here the CDR3 DNA reads TGCGCCAGCAGCCAATACGCCGGTGGGCCAGATACGCAGTATTTT. Protein product: CASSQYAGGPDTQYF.

This chain connects TRBV18 to TRBJ1-1, with D possibly matching TRBD1 (6 bases). CDR3 length: 15 residues. CDR1 KGHSH and CDR2 LQKENI come from the germline V gene. The V end lost 2 bases, the J end lost 3 bases, and 13 bases lay between the germline ends. CDR3 coding DNA: TGTGCCAGCTCACCATTCCAGGGGCTTGACACTGAAGCTTTCTTT. Encoded protein: CASSPFQGLDTEAFF.

The V and J genes are TRBV15 and TRBJ1-2; 9 bases are shared with TRBD1. This CDR3 is 14 amino acids long. V shed 4 bases, J shed 10 bases, and the junction held 10 bases outside the gene matches. The germline CDR1 and CDR2 sequences are LNHNV and YYDKDF (reference sequence). The CDR3 protein is CATSTNPGTGPYTF. The CDR3 DNA is TGTGCCACCAGCACCAACCCGGGGACAGGGCCCTACACCTTC.

This clone appeared a single time. The genes are TRBV7-8 and TRBJ1-5; D may be TRBD1 (5 bases). Germline V lookup: CDR1 SGHVS, CDR2 FQNEAQ. V lost 1 base to trimming and J lost 6 bases, with 19 bases between them. The CDR3 has 17 amino acids. The CDR3 DNA is TGTGCCAGCAGCTTAGGTTGGAAGGGGAGTGTCGGTCAGCCCCAGCATTTT. It specifies CASSLGWKGSVGQPQHF. Supplemented by reference TRBV7-8 and TRBJ1-5, the full variable domain reads GAGVSQSPRYKVAKRGQDVALRCDPISGHVSLFWYQQALGQGPEFLTYFQNEAQLDKSGLPSDRFFAERPEGSVSTLKIQRTQQEDSAVYLCASSLGWKGSVGQPQHFGDGTRLSIL.

The J gene is TRBJ2-5, the V gene TRBV5-1; 12 nucleotides align to TRBD2. CDR3 length equals 16 residues. The germline gives CDR1 SGHRS, CDR2 YFSETQ. With V trimmed by 4 bases and J by 5 bases, 9 bases remained unmatched. CDR3 nucleotides: TGCGCCAGCAGCACAGAGCTAGCGGGAGGGCCGGAGACCCAGTACTTC. Protein: CASSTELAGGPETQYF.

This clone has a single count. The V and J genes are TRBV5-4 and TRBJ1-1, with D perhaps TRBD1 (5 bases). CDR3 size: 14 residues. The germline V gene encodes CDR1 SGHNT and CDR2 YYREEE (reference sequence). Trimming pared 7 bases from V and 3 bases from J, leaving 16 bases between. DNA of the CDR3: TGTGCCAGCGAAGGAGACAGTCTGTACACTGAAGCTTTCTTT. Translated: CASEGDSLYTEAFF.